This T cell receptor (beta chain) was sequenced during a study of blood T cell repertoires in COVID-19 (TCRdb year 2020). About the study as a whole: Samples from collaborators originated in the United States, Italy and Spain and spanned both the acute and convalescent phases of COVID-19. The material from the prospective study consisted of cDNA or gDNA derived from T cells, B-cell-depleted T cells, or PBMCs. Deeply sampled blood TCRbeta repertoires from subjects exposed to, actively infected with, or recovered from COVID-19 were included in the dataset. The repertoires were made available in a free public database intended to serve as a resource for research on the immune response to SARS-CoV-2. Samples came from the ongoing ImmuneRACE study (first 160 participants) plus 1,254 subjects from 6 global collaborators. The sample metadata nearly always contained a de-identified subject ID, COVID-19 status, age in years and sex. Where HLA class I and class II types were available, the types were taken from metadata supplied by the sample provider, not from assay-based typing. The investigation overall reported the following: The quantity of clinical and demographic metadata differed by source and by participant and was supplied without curation.

As regards this clone: The specificity of this receptor is unknown. Base qualities are not recorded, but no much larger clone differs from it by a single base.

TCRbeta CDR3 regions were amplified from genomic DNA using the immunoSEQ Assay, a bias-controlled multiplex PCR. The original pipeline was this. The number of nucleated cells in each sample was estimated by amplification of reference gene primers within the assay. To quantify the absolute abundance of each unique TCRbeta CDR3 rearrangement, sequence reads were collapsed and filtered. For each sample, productive Simpson clonality was calculated as the square root of Simpson's diversity index over productive rearrangements. This is the immuneACCESS table as TCRdb keeps it, with only in-frame sequences that have V and J called. A part of the clones is gone; compared with another copy, unresolved V genes explain less than half, and the rest is unexplained. V, J and clone size were drawn from that table, and D and trimming were deduced from the DNA. The sample has about 42,000 clones on record, 77% of them singletons. Of the sample, approximately 30% is held by the ten largest clones.

V was cut back by 1 base and J by 4 bases, leaving a gap of 13 bases between them. Its CDR3 holds 15 amino acids, cysteine through phenylalanine. Solely the CDR3 DNA is kept, with 45 bases framed from the first base. The CDR1 and CDR2 encoded by the germline V gene are LGHNA and YNFKEQ. The collaborating institutions used their own protocols to collect whole blood in K2EDTA tubes. For TCRbeta analysis, collaborators shipped samples in one of three forms: frozen whole blood, isolated PBMCs, or DNA extracted from either of those sample types. This chain is built from TRBV4-2 and TRBJ1-1, with the D gene too uncertain to name. Material for sequencing was peripheral blood. This receptor was taken from a woman in her 70s with acute or convalescent COVID-19. The DNA sequence is given as TGTGCCAGCAGCCAAGGGGAGGGTTCGGGCACTGAAGCTTTCTTT. This is translated as CASSQGEGSGTEAFF.